The rows below give T cell receptor beta chains drawn from one sample of a study of blood T cell repertoires in COVID-19. Some clones are missing from TCRdb's copy, which holds only in-frame ones; the method was immunoSEQ multiplex PCR. The sample yields 65,000 to 90,000 clones, approximately 80% seen once. The sequenced sample was peripheral blood. These receptors were obtained from an elderly woman with active or convalescent COVID-19. Each CDR3 is given without its conserved first and last residue. Each record gives: J gene, V gene, CDR3 protein.

TRBJ2-3	TRBV5-1	ASSVRQGITDTQY
TRBJ2-7	TRBV3-1/TRBV3-2	ASSQGTGQGFEQY
TRBJ1-2	TRBV29-1	SVGGQQVGYGYT
TRBJ2-3	TRBV5-1	ASSLDGGGAADTQY
TRBJ2-5	TRBV5-1	ASSLSRLAGRETQY
TRBJ1-6	TRBV28	ASSLQGYNSPLH
TRBJ2-5	TRBV28	ASSPPQWSQETQY
TRBJ1-2	TRBV7-9	ASSFGGPGVYGYT
TRBJ1-5	TRBV9	ASSGGGPNQPQH
TRBJ2-4	TRBV5-1	ASSPGQGQAKNIQY
TRBJ1-2	TRBV2	ASSAETGRIYGYT
TRBJ1-2	TRBV2	ASSDQGAVLYGYT
TRBJ2-2	TRBV3-1/TRBV3-2	ASSQGLAGTGELF
TRBJ1-6	TRBV28	ASGGQRYNSPLH
TRBJ2-3	TRBV28	ASSLATGGAYTQY
TRBJ2-2	TRBV4-2	ASSQRLAGGTGELF
TRBJ1-2	TRBV18	ASSPPTAGYYGYT
TRBJ2-5	TRBV16	ASSQLSEQTQY
TRBJ2-7	TRBV18	ASSPPGGLRDYEQY
TRBJ1-4	TRBV4-1	ASSKNLLREKLF
TRBJ2-7	TRBV11-3	ASSKPKAVAGFDEQY
TRBJ2-5	TRBV9	ASSGDGQRQETQY